Listed below are T cell receptor beta chains from one sample, sequenced in a study of cytomegalovirus exposure and HLA in healthy donors. Generated by immunoSEQ multiplex PCR, the TCRdb table keeps only in-frame clones and is missing some. The data show around 130,000 clones, and the top ten clones hold 1.5% to 2%. Sequences were obtained from PBMCs. Receptor source: a woman in her sixties in good health and CMV-seronegative. The CDR3 runs from the conserved cysteine through the conserved F or W. Each record gives: CDR3 DNA, CDR3 protein, J gene, D gene, V gene. The D gene is left open where the match is weak.

TGTGCTAGCAGCTTAGCGAGGACCGGGGAGCTGTTTTTT | CASSLARTGELFF | TRBJ2-2 | NA | TRBV7-7
TGTGCCAGCAGCTTATCCTCGGGGGTCAGGGCTTTCTTT | CASSLSSGVRAFF | TRBJ1-1 | NA | TRBV27
TGCGCCAGCACCTCACAGGGTGGACAGCCCCAGCATTTT | CASTSQGGQPQHF | TRBJ1-5 | NA | TRBV10-2
TGTGCCAGCAGCGACGACTGGTTATATCAGCCCCAGCATTTT | CASSDDWLYQPQHF | TRBJ1-5 | NA | TRBV2
TGTGCCAGCAGCTTGACAGCCAACTATGGCTACACCTTC | CASSLTANYGYTF | TRBJ1-2 | NA | TRBV5-4
TGTGCCAGCAGCGAAGCTACTAGCGGTGTATACTTC | CASSEATSGVYF | TRBJ2-7 | TRBD2 | TRBV7-8
TGCGCCAGCAGCCCCCCGGGCAGGGAAGGGCCTGAGACCTACAATGAGCAGTTCTTC | CASSPPGREGPETYNEQFF | TRBJ2-1 | NA | TRBV4-1
TGCGCCAGCAGAAATCTAGCGGGGGGGCCTAATGAGCAGTTCTTC | CASRNLAGGPNEQFF | TRBJ2-1 | TRBD2 | TRBV4-1
TGTGCCAGCAGCTCTCAAGCGGGAGGCACCTACGAGCAGTACTTC | CASSSQAGGTYEQYF | TRBJ2-7 | TRBD2 | TRBV7-2
TGTGCCATCAGTACTGGACAGTACGAGCAGTACTTC | CAISTGQYEQYF | TRBJ2-7 | NA | TRBV10-3
TGCGCCAGCAGCTTGTGGGGGGTGAACACTGAAGCTTTCTTT | CASSLWGVNTEAFF | TRBJ1-1 | NA | TRBV5-1
TGTGCCAGCAGTTATCGGGCCGGGACAGGGGGCGCGGCCACCTTC | CASSYRAGTGGAATF | TRBJ1-2 | TRBD1 | TRBV6-5
TGTGCCAGCACCAAAGGGGTTGATCATGGCTACACCTTC | CASTKGVDHGYTF | TRBJ1-2 | NA | TRBV7-9
TGTGCCAGCAGTGACTCGAAGAGGCGGACCGGGGAGCTGTTTTTT | CASSDSKRRTGELFF | TRBJ2-2 | NA | TRBV6-4
TGTGCCAGCAGCTCAAACCTTAGCGGGGGGGAGACCCAGTACTTC | CASSSNLSGGETQYF | TRBJ2-5 | TRBD2 | TRBV7-2
TGTGCCAGCAGCTTACAACAGGGGCAAGAGACCCAGTACTTC | CASSLQQGQETQYF | TRBJ2-5 | TRBD1 | TRBV13
TGCGCCAGCTACGGGGGTTCATTTAGCACAGATACGCAGTATTTT | CASYGGSFSTDTQYF | TRBJ2-3 | NA | TRBV5-1
TGTGCCACCAGCCCGACAGGGCAAAATCAGCCCCAGCATTTT | CATSPTGQNQPQHF | TRBJ1-5 | TRBD1 | TRBV15
TGTGCCAGCAGAGAGTCAGGGGGCTGGGGCTACACCTTC | CASRESGGWGYTF | TRBJ1-2 | TRBD1 | TRBV28
TGTGCCAGCAGTTTATCACGCCAGAACAATGAGCAGTTCTTC | CASSLSRQNNEQFF | TRBJ2-1 | NA | TRBV27
TGTGCCAGCTCACCACTTAGCGGTACTGGAGAGACCCAGTACTTC | CASSPLSGTGETQYF | TRBJ2-5 | NA | TRBV18
TGTGCCATCAGTGAGGAGGAGACCGGGGAGCTGTTTTTT | CAISEEETGELFF | TRBJ2-2 | NA | TRBV10-3
TGTGCCAGCATACAACAGGGAAAGGAGCACGAGCAGTACTTC | CASIQQGKEHEQYF | TRBJ2-7 | NA | TRBV2
TGTGCCAGCAGCGTACCGGGACAGCCCACAGATACGCAGTATTTT | CASSVPGQPTDTQYF | TRBJ2-3 | TRBD1 | TRBV5-5
TGTGCCAGCAGTTACTCTTCGGACAGGGTGGGTCAGCCCCAGCATTTT | CASSYSSDRVGQPQHF | TRBJ1-5 | TRBD1 | TRBV6-5
TGTGCCAGCAGCCCAAGCAAAGAGACCCAGTACTTC | CASSPSKETQYF | TRBJ2-5 | NA | TRBV7-9
TGTGCCAGCAGCCACGGGGACAGTCCTACTGAAGCTTTCTTT | CASSHGDSPTEAFF | TRBJ1-1 | TRBD1 | TRBV7-3
TGTGCCAGCAGTTTACTTCCAGGGGGCCATGGCTACACCTTC | CASSLLPGGHGYTF | TRBJ1-2 | NA | TRBV21-1
TGTGCCAGCAGTGACTCACAGGTCACAGATACGCAGTATTTT | CASSDSQVTDTQYF | TRBJ2-3 | NA | TRBV2
TGTGCCAGCAGCGTCGAGGCCGGTACGCAGTATTTT | CASSVEAGTQYF | TRBJ2-3 | NA | TRBV9
TGTGCCAGCAGTTTATCCTTTATTCCTCAGGGGGCTTTCACCGGGGAGCTGTTTTTT | CASSLSFIPQGAFTGELFF | TRBJ2-2 | TRBD1 | TRBV27
TGTGCCAGCAGTGAGGGCGAGCAGTACTTC | CASSEGEQYF | TRBJ2-7 | NA | TRBV7-9
TGTGCCAGCAGTACAGAAGGGGGACGGACTGAAGCTTTCTTT | CASSTEGGRTEAFF | TRBJ1-1 | NA | TRBV6-5
TGTGCCAGCAGCCAAAGACAGGGGGCACATCACAATGAGCAGTTCTTC | CASSQRQGAHHNEQFF | TRBJ2-1 | TRBD1 | TRBV4-2
TGCGCCAGCAGCCAAGGACAAGTTGATGTGTACCCTGGAAACACCATATATTTT | CASSQGQVDVYPGNTIYF | TRBJ1-3 | NA | TRBV4-1